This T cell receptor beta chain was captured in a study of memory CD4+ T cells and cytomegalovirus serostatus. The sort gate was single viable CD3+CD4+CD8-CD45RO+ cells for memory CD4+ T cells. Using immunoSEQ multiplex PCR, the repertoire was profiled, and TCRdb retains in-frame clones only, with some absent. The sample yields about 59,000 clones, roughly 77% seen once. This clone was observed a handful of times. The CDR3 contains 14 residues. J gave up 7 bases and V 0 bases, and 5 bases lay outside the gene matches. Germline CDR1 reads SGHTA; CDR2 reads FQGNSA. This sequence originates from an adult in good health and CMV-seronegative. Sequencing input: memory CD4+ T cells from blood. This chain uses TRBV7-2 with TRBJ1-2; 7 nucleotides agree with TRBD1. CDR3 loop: CASSLARTGSGYTF. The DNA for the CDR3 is TGTGCCAGCAGCTTAGCGAGGACAGGTTCTGGCTACACCTTC.